Listed here is a single TCR beta chain. What it recognizes is unknown. Clones were sequenced by immunoSEQ multiplex PCR, and TCRdb holds only the in-frame ones, with some missing. The table records some 120,000 clones, around 92% of them present only once. The data are from a study of T cell responses to AZD1222 COVID-19 vaccine. Study results and caveats: The study reported that nearly half of spike-specific TCRs target unmutated variant regions.

Germline CDR1 reads LNHDA; CDR2 reads SQIVND (reference sequence). V lost 6 bases to trimming and J lost 7 bases, with 25 bases between them. This CDR3 comprises 16 residues. The material was peripheral blood, obtained 28 days after the second AZD1222 dose. The V and J genes are TRBV19 and TRBJ2-7; D may be TRBD2 (6 bases). This TCR was recovered from an adult who received the AZD1222 COVID-19 vaccine. CDR3 sequence (DNA): TGTGCCAGTAGACCGAGAGGACTAACCGCCTCGAGTGAGCAGTACTTC. Translating it yields CASRPRGLTASSEQYF. The full variable domain, its missing parts supplied by reference TRBV19 and TRBJ2-7, is DGGITQSPKYLFRKEGQNVTLSCEQNLNHDAMYWYRQDPGQGLRLIYYSQIVNDFQKGDIAEGYSVSREKKESFPLTVTSAQKNPTAFYLCASRPRGLTASSEQYFGPGTRLTVT.